Sequencing of this T cell receptor (beta chain) was carried out in a study of radiotherapy plus CTLA-4 blockade in lung cancer. General study points: Early blood T cell clone dynamics, with interferon-beta, were reported to best predict response.

In the case of this clone: Its antigen is undetermined.

The method was immunoSEQ multiplex PCR; TCRdb's version includes in-frame clones alone and lacks a portion of them. The table includes roughly 75,000 clones, 78% detected once. Germline assignment: CDR1 SGHAT and CDR2 FQNNGV. This CDR3 has 15 residues. V trimming: 5 bases; J trimming: 10 bases; junction bases outside the gene matches: 12. Ipilimumab CTLA-4 blockade and focal radiation were given to patients with chemo-refractory metastatic non-small-cell lung cancer. The sample was peripheral blood, taken from a patient treated with radiotherapy plus ipilimumab. The chain is built from TRBV11-2 and TRBJ2-1; 9 bases match TRBD2. This receptor was taken from a human donor with non-small cell lung cancer whose response to radiotherapy plus ipilimumab could not be evaluated. Some clones in this sample may be carry-over from other donors' samples. The DNA for the CDR3 is TGTGCCAGCAGCCTCCAGACTAGCGGAAGGTACGAGCAGTTCTTC. Protein sequence: CASSLQTSGRYEQFF.